This T cell receptor beta chain was profiled in a study of blood T cell repertoires in COVID-19. Study-level information: COVID-19 samples, acute and convalescent, were from the United States, Italy and Spain. T cells, B-cell-depleted T cells, or PBMCs provided the cDNA or gDNA that served as material.

Seattle enrolled patients during active infection and tracked them longitudinally. The method was immunoSEQ multiplex PCR; TCRdb's version includes in-frame clones alone and lacks a portion of them. The table has tens of thousands of clones, around 80% seen once. The CDR3 covers 15 residues. The V gene's germline CDR1 is LGHDT and CDR2 YNNKEL (reference sequence). The V segment lost 1 base and the J segment 2 bases; nucleotides outside the gene matches: 2. The specimen was peripheral blood. The receptor was isolated from a man between 25 and 39 years old with COVID-19, enrolled during active disease. The gene calls are TRBV3-1 (or the pseudogene TRBV3-2) and TRBJ2-1, with 7 bases aligning to TRBD2. The CDR3: CASSQGSGTYNEQFF. The CDR3 nucleotides read TGTGCCAGCAGCCAAGGGAGCGGGACCTACAATGAGCAGTTCTTC.